The entry below describes one T cell receptor (beta chain). The antigen is not known. Repertoires were generated with immunoSEQ multiplex PCR, while TCRdb's copy carries only in-frame clones and drops some. The sample contains 87,000 or so clones, roughly 89% of which appear only once. Germline V gene sequence: CDR1 LNHDA, CDR2 SQIVND (reference sequence). With 1 base clipped from V and 0 bases from J, the junction kept 3 bases outside the gene matches. The CDR3 is 17 amino acids. The data belong to a study of OX40 agonist ivuxolimab in advanced cancers. Regarding the study as a whole: Averaging showed that CD8+ T cells had more expanded clones than CD4+ did. The study found among the lowest clonal expansion in partial responders at 0.1-3.0 mg/kg. The authors also found low normalized T-cell clonal expansion in some nonresponders.

Patients with autoimmune history or systemic immunosuppression were excluded. This clonotype was obtained from an adult with an advanced solid tumor such as melanoma, head and neck, liver or kidney cancer. The chain joins TRBV19 to TRBJ2-4, with TRBD2 identical over 10 bases. The sequences come from CD4+ or CD8+ T cells sorted from blood, collected in a trial of the OX40 agonist ivuxolimab. CDR3 protein: CASSIVAGGLAKNIQYF. The CDR3 nucleotides read TGTGCCAGTAGTATAGTAGCGGGGGGACTAGCCAAAAACATTCAGTACTTC.